A single T cell receptor (beta chain) is shown here with its context. The sample is drawn from a study of blood T cell repertoires in COVID-19. About the study: Samples came from the United States, Italy and Spain, spanning acute and convalescent COVID-19. Nucleic acid was either cDNA or gDNA, and it came from T cells, B-cell-depleted T cells, or PBMCs.

Donors were grouped by their self-reported clinical history. Assay used: immunoSEQ multiplex PCR; TCRdb lists only in-frame clones, some missing. The sample consists of about 270,000 clones, just over 90% of them appearing once. The sample comprised PBMCs or T cells enriched from blood (not recorded which). The TCR sequence derives from a woman aged 40 to 49 with acute COVID-19.

This CDR3 reads CATGQGNEQFF. Written as DNA, the CDR3 is TGTGCCACTGGACAGGGCAATGAGCAGTTCTTC. The chain carries TRBV10-3 and TRBJ2-1, with 8 bases that match TRBD1. The V and J ends lost 10 bases and 6 bases, in that order; junction bases with no gene match: 2. The CDR3 spans 11 residues. Germline loops: CDR1 ENHRY, CDR2 SYGVKD.